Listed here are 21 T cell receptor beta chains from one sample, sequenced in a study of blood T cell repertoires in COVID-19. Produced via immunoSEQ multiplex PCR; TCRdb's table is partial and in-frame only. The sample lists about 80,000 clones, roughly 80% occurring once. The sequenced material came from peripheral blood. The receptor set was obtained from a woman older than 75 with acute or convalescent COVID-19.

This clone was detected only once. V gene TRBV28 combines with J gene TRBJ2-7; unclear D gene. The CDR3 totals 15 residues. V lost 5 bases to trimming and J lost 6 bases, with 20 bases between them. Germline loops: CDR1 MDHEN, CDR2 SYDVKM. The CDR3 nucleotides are TGTGCCAGCAGTGCCGGCGACTTCTATCCCCCCGAGCAGTACTTC. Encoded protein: CASSAGDFYPPEQYF.

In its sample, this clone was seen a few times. Here the CDR3 DNA reads TGTGCCAGCAGCCAAGAGTCAATTGGCTACACCTTC. Encoded protein: CASSQESIGYTF. V usage is TRBV14 and J usage is TRBJ1-2, with D hard to call. This CDR3 contains 12 residues. The V end was cut by 0 bases, the J end by 7 bases, with 6 bases between. Germline V CDR1 and CDR2: SGHDN, FVKESK.

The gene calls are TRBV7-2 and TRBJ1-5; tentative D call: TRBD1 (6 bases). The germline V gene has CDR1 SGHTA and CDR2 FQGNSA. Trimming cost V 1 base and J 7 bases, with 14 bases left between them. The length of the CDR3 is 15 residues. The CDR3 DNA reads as TGTGCCAGCAGCTTAGTAAGTTCAGGGGCCCAGCCCCAGCATTTT. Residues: CASSLVSSGAQPQHF. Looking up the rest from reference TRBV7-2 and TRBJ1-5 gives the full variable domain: GAGVSQSPSNKVTEKGKDVELRCDPISGHTALYWYRQSLGQGLEFLIYFQGNSAPDKSGLPSDRFSAERTGGSVSTLTIQRTQQEDSAVYLCASSLVSSGAQPQHFGDGTRLSIL.

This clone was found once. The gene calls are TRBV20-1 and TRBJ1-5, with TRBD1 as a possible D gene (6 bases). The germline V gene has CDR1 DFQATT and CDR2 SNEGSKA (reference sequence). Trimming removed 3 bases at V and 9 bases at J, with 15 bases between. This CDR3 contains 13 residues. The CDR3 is CSASRDKAAPQHF. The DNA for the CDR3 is TGCAGTGCTAGTCGGGACAAGGCCGCGCCCCAGCATTTT.

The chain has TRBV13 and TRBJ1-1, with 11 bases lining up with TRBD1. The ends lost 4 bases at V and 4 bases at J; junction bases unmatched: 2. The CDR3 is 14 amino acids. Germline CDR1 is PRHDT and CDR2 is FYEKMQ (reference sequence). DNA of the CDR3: TGTGCCAGCAGCTCCGGGACAGGGGGCACTGAAGCTTTCTTT. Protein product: CASSSGTGGTEAFF.

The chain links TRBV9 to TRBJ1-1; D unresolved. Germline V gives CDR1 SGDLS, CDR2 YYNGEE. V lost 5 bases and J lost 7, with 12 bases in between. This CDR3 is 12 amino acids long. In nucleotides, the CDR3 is TGTGCCAGCAGTCCTCCCAGAGGTGAAGCTTTCTTT. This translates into CASSPPRGEAFF.

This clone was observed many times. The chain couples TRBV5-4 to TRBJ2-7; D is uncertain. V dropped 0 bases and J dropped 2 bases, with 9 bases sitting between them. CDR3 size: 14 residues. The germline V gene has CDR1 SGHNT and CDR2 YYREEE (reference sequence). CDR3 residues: CASSLDERPYEQYF. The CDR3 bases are TGTGCCAGCAGCTTGGACGAGAGGCCCTACGAGCAGTACTTC.

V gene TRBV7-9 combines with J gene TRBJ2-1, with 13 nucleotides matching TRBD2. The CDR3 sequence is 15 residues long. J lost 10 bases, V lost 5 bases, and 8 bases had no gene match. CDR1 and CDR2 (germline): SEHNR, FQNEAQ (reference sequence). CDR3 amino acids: CASSKTSGGPDEQFF. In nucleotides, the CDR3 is TGTGCCAGCAGCAAGACTAGCGGGGGGCCGGACGAGCAGTTCTTC.

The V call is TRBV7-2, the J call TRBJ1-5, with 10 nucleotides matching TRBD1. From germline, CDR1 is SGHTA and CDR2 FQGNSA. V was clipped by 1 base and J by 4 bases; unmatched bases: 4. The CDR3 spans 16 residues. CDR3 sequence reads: CASSLGTGGQNQPQHF. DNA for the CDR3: TGTGCCAGCAGCTTAGGGACAGGGGGGCAAAATCAGCCCCAGCATTTT.

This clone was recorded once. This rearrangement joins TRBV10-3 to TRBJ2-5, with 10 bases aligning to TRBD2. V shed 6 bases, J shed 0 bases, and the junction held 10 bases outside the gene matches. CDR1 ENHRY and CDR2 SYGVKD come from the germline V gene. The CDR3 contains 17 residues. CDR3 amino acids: CAIRPSGGGRDQETQYF. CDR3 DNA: TGTGCCATCAGGCCCAGCGGGGGGGGGCGGGACCAAGAGACCCAGTACTTC.

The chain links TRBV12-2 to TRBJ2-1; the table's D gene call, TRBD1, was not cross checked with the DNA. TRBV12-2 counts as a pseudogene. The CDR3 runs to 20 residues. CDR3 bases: TGTGCAAGTCGCTTGACCTCAGGGACAGGGGGCAGGAGCTCCTACAATGAGCAGTTCTTC. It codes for CASRLTSGTGGRSSYNEQFF.

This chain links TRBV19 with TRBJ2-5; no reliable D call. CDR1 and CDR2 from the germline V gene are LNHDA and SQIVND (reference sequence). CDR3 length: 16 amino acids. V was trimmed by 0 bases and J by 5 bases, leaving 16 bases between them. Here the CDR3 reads CASSIDQSGFGETQYF. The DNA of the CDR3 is TGTGCCAGTAGTATAGATCAGAGTGGGTTCGGGGAGACCCAGTACTTC.

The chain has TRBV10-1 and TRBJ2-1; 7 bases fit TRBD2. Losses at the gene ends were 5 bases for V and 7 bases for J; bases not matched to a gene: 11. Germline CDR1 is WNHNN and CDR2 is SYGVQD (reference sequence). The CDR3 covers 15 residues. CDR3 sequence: CASSSSGDGPNEQFF. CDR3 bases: TGCGCCAGCAGTTCCAGCGGGGATGGTCCAAATGAGCAGTTCTTC.

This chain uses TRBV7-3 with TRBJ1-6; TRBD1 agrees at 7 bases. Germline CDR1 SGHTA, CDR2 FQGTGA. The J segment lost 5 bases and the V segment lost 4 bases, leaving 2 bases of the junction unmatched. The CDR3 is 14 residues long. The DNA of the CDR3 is TGTGCCAGCAGCTCCGGGACAGATAATTCACCCCTCCACTTT. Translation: CASSSGTDNSPLHF.

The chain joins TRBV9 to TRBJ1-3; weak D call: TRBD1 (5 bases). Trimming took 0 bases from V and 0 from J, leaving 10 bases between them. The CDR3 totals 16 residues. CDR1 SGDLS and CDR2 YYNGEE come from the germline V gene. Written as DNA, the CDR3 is TGTGCCAGCAGCGTAGACCAGGGCAGCTCTGGAAACACCATATATTTT. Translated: CASSVDQGSSGNTIYF. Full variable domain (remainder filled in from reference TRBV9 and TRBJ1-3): DSGVTQTPKHLITATGQRVTLRCSPRSGDLSVYWYQQSLDQGLQFLIQYYNGEERAKGNILERFSAQQFPDLHSELNLSSLELGDSALYFCASSVDQGSSGNTIYFGEGSWLTVV.

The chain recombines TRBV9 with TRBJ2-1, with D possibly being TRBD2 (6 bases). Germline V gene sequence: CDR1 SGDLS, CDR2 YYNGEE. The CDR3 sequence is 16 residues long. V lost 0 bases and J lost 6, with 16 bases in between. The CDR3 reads CASSVGAKRLVNEQFF. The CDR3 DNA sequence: TGTGCCAGCAGCGTAGGGGCGAAAAGACTAGTCAATGAGCAGTTCTTC.

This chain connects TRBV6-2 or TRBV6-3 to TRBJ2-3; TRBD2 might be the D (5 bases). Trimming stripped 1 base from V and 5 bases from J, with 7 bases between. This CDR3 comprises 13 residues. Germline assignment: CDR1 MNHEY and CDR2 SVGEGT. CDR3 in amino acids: CASSYFRGDTQYF. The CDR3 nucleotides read TGTGCCAGCAGTTACTTCCGGGGAGATACGCAGTATTTT.

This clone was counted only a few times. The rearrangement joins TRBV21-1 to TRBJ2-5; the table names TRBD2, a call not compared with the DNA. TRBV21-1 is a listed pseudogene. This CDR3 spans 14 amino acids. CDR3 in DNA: TGTGCCAGCAGCAAACTGGGGAGAAAAGAGACCCAGTACTTC. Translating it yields CASSKLGRKETQYF.

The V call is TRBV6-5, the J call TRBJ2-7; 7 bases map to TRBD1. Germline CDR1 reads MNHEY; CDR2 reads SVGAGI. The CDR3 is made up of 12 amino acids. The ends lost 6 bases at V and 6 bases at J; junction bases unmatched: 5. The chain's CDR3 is CASRPDRAEQYF. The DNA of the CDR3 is TGTGCCAGCAGACCTGACAGGGCCGAGCAGTACTTC.

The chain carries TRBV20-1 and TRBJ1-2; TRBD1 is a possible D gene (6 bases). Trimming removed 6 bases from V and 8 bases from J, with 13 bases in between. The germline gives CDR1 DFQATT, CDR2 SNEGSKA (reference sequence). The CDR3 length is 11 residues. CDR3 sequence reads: CSASLRGGYTF. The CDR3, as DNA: TGCAGTGCATCCCTCAGGGGAGGCTACACCTTC.

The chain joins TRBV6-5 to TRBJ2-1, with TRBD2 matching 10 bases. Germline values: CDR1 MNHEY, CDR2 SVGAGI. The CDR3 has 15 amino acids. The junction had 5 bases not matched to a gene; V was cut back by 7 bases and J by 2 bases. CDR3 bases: TGTGCCAGCACCAAGCGGGAGGGGACCTACAATGAGCAGTTCTTC. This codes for CASTKREGTYNEQFF.